The clone carrying this TCR beta chain was seen a single time. The junction had 10 bases not matched to a gene; V was cut back by 4 bases and J by 9 bases. The CDR3 runs 15 residues. Germline-derived CDR1 and CDR2 are LGHNA and YSLEER. This record comes from a study of blood T cell repertoires in COVID-19. Study-level information: Acute-phase and convalescent COVID-19 samples originated in the United States, Italy and Spain. PBMCs, B-cell-depleted T cells, or T cells were the source of the cDNA or gDNA that made up the material.

The authors' processing: Estimates of nucleated cell counts were drawn from the amplification of reference gene primers. Measured with immunoSEQ multiplex PCR; TCRdb has only the in-frame clones, and not every one. V and J calls and clone size follow that table, whereas D and trimming were derived from the DNA. The sample lists 61,000 or so clones; around 88% were seen once. The sequence came from a woman older than 75 with active COVID-19. Sequencing input: peripheral blood. The gene calls are TRBV4-3 and TRBJ2-1; 9 nucleotides agree with TRBD2. CDR3 in amino acids: CASSPTRGGAPEQFF. CDR3 nucleotide sequence: TGCGCCAGCAGCCCCACGCGCGGGGGGGCCCCTGAGCAGTTCTTC.